This T cell receptor beta chain came from a study of cytomegalovirus exposure and HLA in healthy donors (dated by TCRdb to about 2017). Background on the whole study: An earlier analysis of under 600 of the donors reported approximately 290 Gb of sequence data and around 120 million unique TCR beta sequences from about 200 million T cells. Approximately 310 gigabases of sequencing data and 78 million or so unique TCR sequences were included in an early release covering 500 to 750 HLA-typed donors. Among the roughly 390 genotyped donors, approximately 81% belonged to the genetic ancestry cluster associated with self-reported Caucasian donors. The study aimed to test whether signatures of past pathogen exposure could be identified by cataloging public T cell receptors. The study used immunosequencing to profile the T cell repertoires of several hundred subjects and linked those repertoires to cytomegalovirus serostatus. In addition to the first cohort of 666 subjects, a separate validation cohort of about 120 different subjects was used. To predict cytomegalovirus infection status, the study combined high-throughput TCR immunosequencing, statistical association of individual TCRs with disease status, and machine learning. To study patterns of TCR occurrence, a later analysis re-analyzed previously published TCR beta repertoires from several hundred donors and added high-resolution HLA genotyping. The later analysis used no new phenotypic data to find candidate immune exposures, relying instead on TCR beta sequences and their occurrence across donors. An earlier analysis of some 500 of the donors used high-throughput TCR beta sequencing to judge whether each TCR beta V gene segment behaved as functional or pseudogenic. Donor age, sex, ethnicity and CMV serostatus were collected together with the repertoire data. A later genetic analysis used genome-wide SNP genotypes for about three fifths of the 666 donors, treating that subset as a discovery cohort. Every discovery cohort repertoire had been produced on one sequencing platform. Class I and class II HLA loci were covered by the typing at four-digit resolution. The number of donors typed differed by locus, with roughly 629-640 for A, B, C, DRB1 and DQB1, 522 for DQA1, 600 to 610 for DPA1, and around 450 for DPB1. Because of strong linkage in the cohort, 5 or 6 DR-DQ haplotypes were treated as single units for association and clustering. Across under 500 genotyped donors of the cohort, an average of about 220,000 unique TCR beta nucleotide sequences per donor were sequenced, and approximately 19% of those sequences were non-productive. Paper-wide results and their limitations: The 87-base-pair reads could not distinguish some IMGT-functional V segments, including TRBV6-2 and TRBV6-3, so those segments were excluded. Strong co-occurrence of HLA alleles, especially DR and DQ, made assigning TCR associations to individual alleles difficult. Compared with the approximately 720-donor mean, donors in an Asian-associated ancestry cluster had fewer N-insertions in productive TCRs, according to a later genetic analysis. According to the authors, the approach could potentially be generalized to other disease states and immunological phenotypes. This cohort had only TCR beta chains sequenced, and the lack of alpha or paired-chain data limited which features could be detected. According to a later analysis, most CMV-associated TCR beta chains appeared to be HLA-restricted, and the HLA associations seemed to be driven largely by CMV exposure. HLA typing was unavailable for some donors at each locus, so association tests used only the typed subset. A further reported finding was that TCR beta sequences accurately predicted the HLA-A and HLA-B alleles for most subjects in the first cohort. Immune exposure information for the cohort was limited to CMV serostatus. Sequencing depth was assumed to be roughly uniform across donors in the presence/absence analyses, though that assumption may not hold. Linkage disequilibrium might explain the correlated functional status among segregating V segments, but an unknown experimental factor could not be ruled out. Cytomegalovirus status was reported to be diagnosed by the classifier with high specificity and sensitivity in both the original and validation cohorts. A few of the identified cytomegalovirus-associated TCR beta chains were confirmed in vitro to be specific for cytomegalovirus antigens. About 17 rarely observed V segments, including chromosome 9 orphons, were excluded from the earlier analysis of 550 to 700 of the donors because counts were too low. A cluster of highly shared sequence variants was judged likely to represent a technical artifact of the sequencing pipeline. In the study, 150 to 200 TCR beta chains were listed as associated with cytomegalovirus. According to a later analysis, TCR association rates differed among HLA loci, with DRB1 alleles showing the most associated TCRs and HLA-C alleles showing the fewest. Across donors, most TCR sequences were observed very rarely, whereas some public TCRs were present in many individuals. Compared with equally common non-associated chains, HLA-associated TCR beta chains in a later analysis were more clonally expanded and had lower generation probabilities. A later genetic analysis associated a missense DCLRE1C variant with V-gene and J-gene trimming of TCR beta chains, and an independent cohort replicated the association. A later analysis associated roughly 17,000 TCR beta sequences with specific HLA alleles at a false discovery rate of 0.05. In an earlier analysis of some 500 of the donors, most TCR beta V segments appeared in productive rearrangements about 90% or about 30% of the time, broadly matching IMGT annotations. Several of the top co-occurrence clusters appeared to be linked to parvovirus B19, influenza, CMV and Epstein-Barr virus, according to a later analysis.

The cohort was made up of roughly 670 healthy bone marrow donors. At the time of sampling, every cohort member was nominally healthy, though immune exposures that went unrecorded were likely present. The donor tested CMV seronegative and was one of the 352 seronegative cohort members. Every donor gave a peripheral blood sample, and the peripheral blood mononuclear cells from that sample were used for TCR beta sequencing. The Qiagen DNeasy Blood Extraction Kit was used to extract genomic DNA from the blood cell samples. Library generation was performed with the immunoSEQ multiplex PCR assay. A mixture of 60 forward primers for TCR Vbeta segments and 13 reverse primers for TCR Jbeta segments was used in the multiplex PCR. Amplification of the CDR3 region of rearranged TCR beta genes was performed with a multiplex PCR assay on genomic DNA. The amplified TCR beta libraries were sequenced on the Illumina HiSeq System as 87-base-pair reads. The authors' pipeline ran thus. Across the 640 or so repertoires, a later analysis counted 80 million or so unique TCR beta chains, 9.5 million to 13 million of which were shared by at least two donors. Raw reads were error-corrected and collapsed into unique sequences by a nearest-neighbor algorithm in which closely related sequences were merged to remove PCR and sequencing errors. To assign V, D and J gene segments, CDR3 sequences were aligned to IMGT reference sequences. For a sequence to be retained, a match of at least six nucleotides to both a V gene segment and a J gene segment was required. A rearrangement was called productive if the CDR3 had no stop codons and remained in frame with V and J, and every other rearrangement was called non-productive. CDR3 was defined by IMGT convention, running from the second conserved V-encoded cysteine to the conserved J-encoded phenylalanine. Sequences without an unambiguous match to a single V gene segment were excluded from the earlier analysis of several hundred of the donors. An earlier analysis of roughly 590 of the donors called V segments functional above 56.7% productive rearrangements and segregating when the between-donor standard deviation exceeded 5%. A statistical classification framework was built to diagnose cytomegalovirus status from the catalog of TCR beta chain sequences. V and J gene assignment, in a later analysis, came from comparing TCR nucleotide sequences with IMGT/GENE-DB human TR gene sequences. In a later analysis, CDR3 sequences and most-parsimonious VDJ recombination scenarios were assigned using the TCRdist pipeline. In a later analysis, each TCR beta chain was defined by its CDR3 amino acid sequence together with its V-gene family, and reads without a unique V-gene family were excluded. As a way to deal with suspected cross-contamination and a sequencing artifact, a later analysis dropped roughly 620 nucleotide sequences that were highly shared and had low generation probability. In a later analysis, a clonal expansion index for each public chain was calculated from normalized within-repertoire ranks of inferred template counts. A later analysis computed generation probabilities with a VDJ recombination model fitted to out-of-frame rearrangements, and checked the results against IGoR. A later analysis scored TCR-TCR, TCR-HLA and TCR-CMV co-occurrence with hypergeometric tests, applying a repertoire-size bias correction to TCR pairs. To estimate false discovery rates, a later analysis permuted the HLA or CMV assignments 20 times. In a later analysis, co-occurring TCRs were grouped using DBSCAN, and TCRdist sequence similarity was added for clustering within HLA-allele-positive subsets. Co-occurrence clustering excluded repertoires with fewer than 30,000 or more than 120,000 public chains, plus five with anomalous nucleotide sharing. TCRdb's version of the immuneACCESS table is confined to in-frame rearrangements and falls short of the full clone set. An unresolved V gene accounts for under half of the shortfall where checked; the remainder is of unknown origin. V and J calls and clone size come straight from that table; D and trimming were deduced from the DNA. The sample table records about 130,000 clones; about 82% of these occur just once. 0.95% to 1.5% of the sample lies in the top ten.

As to this clone: Its antigen is not yet known. No much larger clone is present one base from it, and per-base qualities are unavailable.

According to the germline V gene, CDR1 reads SGHRS and CDR2 reads YFSETQ. Its CDR3 holds 15 amino acids, cysteine through phenylalanine. The only DNA kept is the CDR3, 45 bases in frame from the first base. V loses 0 bases, J loses 2 bases, and the germline ends lie 12 bases apart. The sequenced sample was PBMCs. The sequence was collected from a boy younger than 18 in good health and CMV-seronegative. Here the chain combines TRBV5-1 and TRBJ2-7; TRBD2 could be the D gene, as 6 bases match. The CDR3 protein is CASSLGEGGTYEQYF. The sequence in DNA is TGCGCCAGCAGCTTGGGTGAGGGCGGGACCTACGAGCAGTACTTC.